Presented here are 14 T cell receptor beta chains from one specimen sequenced in a study of T cell responses to AZD1222 COVID-19 vaccine. The protocol was immunoSEQ multiplex PCR, while the TCRdb copy is restricted to in-frame clones and leaves out a portion. The sample shows about 120,000 clones, approximately 88% of them seen only once. Sequences were derived from peripheral blood, sampled on day 0 of AZD1222 vaccination. These receptors were taken from an adult in good health.

This clone has a handful of counts. The chain couples TRBV5-1 to TRBJ1-1, with a weak D call TRBD1 (6 bases). The V end lost 3 bases, the J end lost 1 base, and 10 bases lay between the germline ends. The CDR3 consists of 14 residues. The germline V gene has CDR1 SGHRS and CDR2 YFSETQ. The CDR3 loop reads CASSWGQPNTEAFF. The CDR3 DNA is TGCGCCAGCAGCTGGGGACAACCGAACACTGAAGCTTTCTTT.

The chain recombines TRBV5-5 with TRBJ2-2; D not certain. This CDR3 region has 14 residues. Germline CDR1 and CDR2: SGHKS and YYEKEE (reference sequence). The ends were cut back, 0 bases at V and 0 bases at J, with 3 bases in the middle. This CDR3 reads CASSLETNTGELFF. CDR3 coding DNA: TGTGCCAGCAGCTTGGAGACGAACACCGGGGAGCTGTTTTTT.

The rearrangement uses TRBV5-6 and TRBJ2-1, with unresolved D. This CDR3 is 13 amino acids long. Trimming left V 3 bases short and J 4 bases short, with 8 bases between. Germline loops: CDR1 SGHDT, CDR2 YYEEEE. The CDR3 coding sequence is TGTGCCAGCAGCTCCCCCTTGTACAATGAGCAGTTCTTC. Residues: CASSSPLYNEQFF.

The chain links TRBV5-1 to TRBJ2-5; D uncertain. The CDR3 is 13 residues long. Trimming removed 2 bases at V and 2 bases at J, with 7 bases between. Germline values: CDR1 SGHRS, CDR2 YFSETQ. CDR3 protein: CASSFLVQETQYF. CDR3 coding DNA: TGCGCCAGCAGCTTTCTAGTACAAGAGACCCAGTACTTC.

This rearrangement joins TRBV15 to TRBJ1-6; D not certain. V shed 1 base and J shed 8 bases, with 9 bases lying between them. The V gene's germline CDR1 is LNHNV and CDR2 YYDKDF (reference sequence). The CDR3 is 14 residues long. CDR3 sequence (DNA): TGTGCCACCAGCAGAGTTTCGTCGGATTCACCCCTCCACTTT. Its protein is CATSRVSSDSPLHF.

The V gene is TRBV9, the J gene TRBJ1-4; 8 nucleotides line up with TRBD1. The CDR3 runs 14 residues. Germline values: CDR1 SGDLS, CDR2 YYNGEE. Germline trimming cut 4 bases from V and 5 bases from J; bases unmatched to any gene: 4. CDR3 loop: CASSPGGDNEKLFF. CDR3 coding DNA: TGTGCCAGCAGCCCAGGGGGCGACAATGAAAAACTGTTTTTT.

This clone occurred once. The chain links TRBV19 to TRBJ2-7; the match to TRBD2 covers 11 bases. Germline V gives CDR1 LNHDA, CDR2 SQIVND (reference sequence). J lost 2 bases, V lost 3 bases, and 3 bases had no gene match. The CDR3 extends over 15 amino acids. CDR3 DNA: TGTGCCAGTAGTATTTTAGCGGGAGGGCCCTACGAGCAGTACTTC. Translation: CASSILAGGPYEQYF.

The chain employs TRBV7-9 and TRBJ1-5, with 8 bases that match TRBD1. V shed 5 bases and J 6 bases; nucleotides not matched to a gene: 6. The CDR3 contains 14 residues. Germline V gives CDR1 SEHNR, CDR2 FQNEAQ (reference sequence). The CDR3 DNA sequence: TGTGCCAGCAGCCCCGGGACAGGAGGTCAGCCCCAGCATTTT. Translating it yields CASSPGTGGQPQHF.

The rearrangement uses TRBV2 and TRBJ1-1, with 8 bases that match TRBD1. Germline V gene lookup returns CDR1 SNHLY and CDR2 FYNNEI. Trimming at V came to 2 bases and at J to 5 bases, leaving 4 bases not matched to a gene. This CDR3 has 14 amino acids. DNA of the CDR3: TGTGCCAGCAGTGAACAGGGGGCAAGGACTGAAGCTTTCTTT. This encodes CASSEQGARTEAFF.

This clone was detected many times. The V gene is TRBV6-6, the J gene TRBJ1-5; 8 positions agree with TRBD1. The CDR3 consists of 13 residues. The germline V gene has CDR1 MNHNY and CDR2 SVGAGI (reference sequence). V lost 4 bases and J lost 6; bases outside the gene matches: 2. The DNA of the CDR3 is TGTGCCAGCAGTTGGACAGGGATTCAGCCCCAGCATTTT. Its protein product is CASSWTGIQPQHF.

The chain couples TRBV27 to TRBJ2-7; 10 bases agree with TRBD2. The J segment lost 2 bases and the V segment lost 4 bases, leaving 11 bases of the junction unmatched. This CDR3 is 17 amino acids long. Germline V lookup: CDR1 MNHEY, CDR2 SMNVEV (reference sequence). The CDR3 loop reads CASSYLAGVGFAYEQYF. The CDR3 nucleotides read TGTGCCAGCAGTTACCTAGCGGGAGTCGGTTTCGCCTACGAGCAGTACTTC.

The chain employs TRBV4-1 and TRBJ1-2, with TRBD1 matching 8 bases. The CDR3 loop spans 15 amino acids. Germline loops: CDR1 MGHRA, CDR2 YSYEKL. V trimming: 2 bases; J trimming: 7 bases; junction bases outside the gene matches: 9. The CDR3 reads CASSQPDRGGGGYTF. The CDR3 DNA follows: TGCGCCAGCAGCCAACCCGACAGGGGCGGCGGTGGCTACACCTTC.

The rearrangement joins TRBV19 to TRBJ2-3; D tentatively reads TRBD1 or TRBD2 (5 bases each). V gave up 5 bases and J gave up 6 bases, with 15 bases separating them. This CDR3 comprises 14 residues. Germline-derived CDR1 and CDR2 are LNHDA and SQIVND (reference sequence). The chain's CDR3 is CASSDRPGTDTQYF. CDR3 sequence (DNA): TGTGCCAGTAGTGACCGGCCAGGGACCGATACGCAGTATTTT.

The chain couples TRBV5-1 to TRBJ2-1; 7 bases are a match to TRBD2. CDR1 SGHRS and CDR2 YFSETQ come from the germline V gene. The trim removed 3 bases at V and 7 bases at J, leaving 13 bases unmatched. This CDR3 contains 16 residues. CDR3 sequence: CASSSEAIGGLNEQFF. The CDR3 nucleotides read TGCGCCAGCAGCTCAGAGGCGATCGGGGGGTTGAATGAGCAGTTCTTC.